This TCR beta chain stems from a study of vaccination effects on CD4 cells after COVID-19. Germline CDR1 is LNHDA and CDR2 is SQIVND (reference sequence). V shed 5 bases, J shed 7 bases, and the junction held 8 bases outside the gene matches. CDR3 length: 15 amino acids. On this clone itself: Its specificity is unknown.

Sequenced by immunoSEQ multiplex PCR; TCRdb stores in-frame clones only, minus some. Counted here are tens of thousands of clones, around three quarters occurring once; the ten biggest clones make up over 0.95%. Viral peptide pools were used in the ViraFEST assay to expand antigen-specific CD4+ T cells, and sequencing came afterward. After less than twelve days in culture, the CD4+ T cells were isolated. The participants, recipients of two vaccine doses, got either BNT162b2 or mRNA-1273. Vaccinated recipients, who were negative for nucleocapsid antibodies, had no history of SARS-CoV-2 infection. The culture medium for 1.5 million to 2.5 million PBMC per well included around 9 IU/ml IL-2 and 9.5 to 10 ug/ml peptides. Half-medium changes using IL-2 medium occurred on days 3 and 7.

This clonotype was sampled from a human donor who received a COVID-19 vaccine. This chain connects TRBV19 to TRBJ1-4, with TRBD1 identical over 9 bases. The sequenced sample was CD4+ T cells from PBMCs cultured with HCoV-229E spike peptides, obtained after COVID-19 vaccination. The chain's CDR3 is CASSLGQGIAEKLFF. The CDR3 nucleotides are TGTGCCAGTAGTCTCGGACAGGGGATCGCTGAAAAACTGTTTTTT.